What follows is one T cell receptor beta chain and its context. Its antigen is unknown. Base-call qualities are not available, and no considerably larger clone is one nucleotide away. The entry originates in a study of shared clonotypes between healthy human individuals (TCRdb year 2020). At the level of the whole study: A couple of women and three men aged 18 to 49 years were included in the cohort. The study deeply sequenced blood TCR repertoires of five healthy adults to estimate repertoire size and the extent of clonotype sharing between individuals. Leukapheresis yielded between about 0.9 and 8.9 billion PBMCs per donor. To increase sequencing depth and limit assay-specific biases, TCR repertoire library preparation and sequencing were carried out by different laboratories using diverse techniques. For each donor, CD4 naive and CD4 memory were each given three plates, CD8 naive was given two plates, and CD8 memory was given one plate.

The germline V gene sets CDR1 to MDHEN and CDR2 to SYDVKM. The CDR3 runs 17 residues from the cysteine to the phenylalanine. Left in the record is the CDR3 DNA by itself, 51 bases read in frame from the first base. For this chain, trimming is 5 bases at the V end and 1 base at the J end, and the number of junction bases without a gene match is 12. Using the deep immunoSEQ assay, TCR CDR3 regions were amplified from genomic DNA by multiplex PCR. Genomic DNA extracted from each cell subset was distributed evenly over all wells of several immunoSEQ 96-well plates, and each plate served as one replicate. For sorted subsets, 200 to 250 ng genomic DNA, equal to 25,000 to 35,000 T cell genomes, was loaded into each replicate PCR. Purified libraries were quantified with a Qubit 3.0 fluorometer, sized on a Bioanalyzer 2100, and re-quantified with the KAPA Library Quantification kit. Every immunoSEQ 96-well plate was sequenced on a dedicated single-read 150-cycle Illumina NextSeq 550 flow cell. Per the original workflow: The immunoSEQ output contained only junctional sequences without quality scores, so filtering could not match that applied to full-length reads. To assign V/J genes and CDR3, sequences were annotated using PyIR, a Python wrapper for IgBLAST v1.9, with IMGT germline references. Any read was removed if the V/J assignment was weak (E-value above 1e-6), the CDR3 was missing, or the read contained stop codons, out-of-frame junctions, or ambiguous translated residues. A V3J clonotype was defined by an identical inferred V gene, J gene, and CDR3 amino acid sequence. Percentage overlap between repertoires was computed as shared unique clonotypes divided by the size of the smaller repertoire. Repertoire richness was assessed with RTK rarefaction, the Chao1 estimator, and Recon v2.1 estimates of unobserved clonotypes. OLGA was used to compute generation probabilities for all TCRbeta clonotypes that the gDNA method yielded from several donors. The clones in this table, taken by TCRdb from immuneACCESS, are in-frame only. Not every clone is retained; where verified, under half of the shortfall comes from an unresolved V gene, and the cause of the rest is unknown. V, J and clone size were drawn from that table, and D and trimming were deduced from the DNA. Within this sample are fewer than 850,000 clones, with roughly 78% of them counted one time only. The top ten hold 1.8% of the sample.

General conclusions and limits of the study: Pairwise subsampling led to the expectation that sequencing depth would affect the degree of clonotype sharing among donors. Only blood was sampled, and tissue TCR repertoires likely differ from those in blood. When a handful of donors were compared, the shared fraction of clonotypes was 5% to 6.5% for naive CD4, over 3% for naive CD8, 2.3% for memory CD4, and less than 0.45% for memory CD8. Even with the large sequencing depth, rarefaction of the sorted-subset datasets indicated that sequencing was incomplete. Naive subsets generally had larger estimated clonotype richness than memory subsets. The small number of donors limited the genetic and exposure-history diversity represented. Compared with non-shared clonotypes, the clonotypes found in all four sorted-subset donors had higher generation probabilities.

Donors were healthy HIV-negative adults with no recently reported acute infections or vaccinations. All donors were Caucasian adults living in Nashville, Tennessee, USA. CD4+ T cells were enriched by magnetic negative selection, after which naive cells were positively selected on CD45RA and the negative fraction was taken as the memory subset. Blood was collected by leukapheresis, and PBMCs were isolated by Ficoll-Histopaque density gradient centrifugation and then cryopreserved in liquid nitrogen vapor phase. Analytical flow cytometry was used to check the purity and quantity of every magnetically sorted T cell population. Genomic DNA was isolated from every sorted fraction and measured by UV absorbance on a Nanodrop 2000c.

Sequencing was performed on memory CD4+ T cells sorted from blood. The sample's cell subset or site label, decoded: CD45RA-negative fraction. This TCR was sampled from a woman in her twenties or thirties in good health. The rearranged segments are TRBV28 and TRBJ2-7, with 9 bases aligning to TRBD1. The CDR3 amino acid sequence is: CASSPEGQGRYSYEQYF. The DNA reads TGTGCCAGCAGTCCGGAAGGACAGGGGCGTTATTCCTACGAGCAGTACTTC.